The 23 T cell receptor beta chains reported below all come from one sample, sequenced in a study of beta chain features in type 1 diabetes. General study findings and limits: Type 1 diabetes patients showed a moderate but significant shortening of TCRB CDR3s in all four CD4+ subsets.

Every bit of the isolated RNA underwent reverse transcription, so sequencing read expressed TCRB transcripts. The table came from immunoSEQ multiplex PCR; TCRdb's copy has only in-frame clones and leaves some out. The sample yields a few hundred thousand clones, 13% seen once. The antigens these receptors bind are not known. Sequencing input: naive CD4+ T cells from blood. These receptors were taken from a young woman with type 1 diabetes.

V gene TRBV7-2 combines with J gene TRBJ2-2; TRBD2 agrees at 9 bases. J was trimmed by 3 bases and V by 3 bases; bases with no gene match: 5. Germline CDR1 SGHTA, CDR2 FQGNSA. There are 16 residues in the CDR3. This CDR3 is CASSFQGLAYTGELFF. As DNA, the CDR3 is TGTGCCAGCAGCTTTCAGGGACTAGCCTACACCGGGGAGCTGTTTTTT. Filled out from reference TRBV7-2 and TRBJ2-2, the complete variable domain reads GAGVSQSPSNKVTEKGKDVELRCDPISGHTALYWYRQSLGQGLEFLIYFQGNSAPDKSGLPSDRFSAERTGGSVSTLTIQRTQQEDSAVYLCASSFQGLAYTGELFFGEGSRLTVL.

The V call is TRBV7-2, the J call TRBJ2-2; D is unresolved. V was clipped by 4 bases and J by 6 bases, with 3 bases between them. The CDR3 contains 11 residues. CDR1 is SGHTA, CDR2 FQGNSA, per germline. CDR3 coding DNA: TGTGCCAGCAGCTCCTCCGGGGAGCTGTTTTTT. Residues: CASSSSGELFF.

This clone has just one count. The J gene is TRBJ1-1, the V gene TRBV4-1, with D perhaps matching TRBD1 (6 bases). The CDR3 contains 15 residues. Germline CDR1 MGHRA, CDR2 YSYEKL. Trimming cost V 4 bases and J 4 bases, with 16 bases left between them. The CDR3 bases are TGCGCCAGCAGCCTTCAACAGGGAATACTCACTGAAGCTTTCTTT. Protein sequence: CASSLQQGILTEAFF.

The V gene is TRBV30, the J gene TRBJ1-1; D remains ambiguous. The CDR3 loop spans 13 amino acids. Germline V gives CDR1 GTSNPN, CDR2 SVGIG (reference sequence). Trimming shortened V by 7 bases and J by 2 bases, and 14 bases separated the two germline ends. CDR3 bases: TGTGCCTTATGGTCGACACCTAACACTGAAGCTTTCTTT. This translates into CALWSTPNTEAFF.

The CDR3 region has the DNA TGCAGGACGCGGCTAGCGGTGTTCTACGAGCAGTACGTC. Translation: CRTRLAVFYEQYV. The V call is TRBV29-1, the J call TRBJ2-7; the match to TRBD2 covers 7 bases. Germline lookup yields CDR1 SQVTM and CDR2 ANQGSEA. The CDR3 runs to 13 residues.

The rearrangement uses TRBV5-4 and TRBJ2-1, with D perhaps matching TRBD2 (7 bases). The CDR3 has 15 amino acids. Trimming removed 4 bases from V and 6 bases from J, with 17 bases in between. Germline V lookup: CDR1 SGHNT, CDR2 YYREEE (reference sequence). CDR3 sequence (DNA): TGTGCCAGCAGCCATGGGGGGGCTAGCGGCAATGAGCAGTTCTTC. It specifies CASSHGGASGNEQFF.

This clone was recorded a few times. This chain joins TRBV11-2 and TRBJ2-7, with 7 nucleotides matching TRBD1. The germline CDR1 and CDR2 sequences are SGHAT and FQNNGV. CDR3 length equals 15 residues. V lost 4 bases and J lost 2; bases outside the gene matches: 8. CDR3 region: CASSSTTGTPYEQYF. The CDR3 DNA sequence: TGTGCCAGCAGCTCGACGACAGGGACCCCCTACGAGCAGTACTTC. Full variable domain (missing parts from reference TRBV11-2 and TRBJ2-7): EAGVAQSPRYKIIEKRQSVAFWCNPISGHATLYWYQQILGQGPKLLIQFQNNGVVDDSQLPKDRFSAERLKGVDSTLKIQPAKLEDSAVYLCASSSTTGTPYEQYFGPGTRLTVT.

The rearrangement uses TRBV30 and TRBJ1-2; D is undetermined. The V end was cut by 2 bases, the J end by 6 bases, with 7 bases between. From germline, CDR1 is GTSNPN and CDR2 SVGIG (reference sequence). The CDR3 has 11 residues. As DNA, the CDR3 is TGTGCCTGGAGTAAAACGGATGGCTACACCTTC. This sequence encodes CAWSKTDGYTF. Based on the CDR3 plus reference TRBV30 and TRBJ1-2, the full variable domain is SQTIHQWPATLVQPVGSPLSLECTVEGTSNPNLYWYRQAAGRGLQLLFYSVGIGQISSEVPQNLSASRPQDRQFILSSKKLLLSDSGFYLCAWSKTDGYTFGSGTRLTVV.

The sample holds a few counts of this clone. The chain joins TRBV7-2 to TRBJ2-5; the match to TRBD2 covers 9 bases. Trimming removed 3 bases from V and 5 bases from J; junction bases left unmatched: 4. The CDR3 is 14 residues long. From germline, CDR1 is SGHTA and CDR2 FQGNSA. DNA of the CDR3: TGTGCCAGCAGCTTTAGCGGGAGAACGGAGACCCAGTACTTC. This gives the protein CASSFSGRTETQYF.

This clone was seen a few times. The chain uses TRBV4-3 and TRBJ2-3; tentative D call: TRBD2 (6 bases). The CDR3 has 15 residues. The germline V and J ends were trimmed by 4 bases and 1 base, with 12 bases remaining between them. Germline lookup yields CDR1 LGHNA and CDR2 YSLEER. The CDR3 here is CASSPGLGGTDTQYF. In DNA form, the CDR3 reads TGCGCCAGCAGCCCGGGACTGGGGGGCACAGATACGCAGTATTTT.

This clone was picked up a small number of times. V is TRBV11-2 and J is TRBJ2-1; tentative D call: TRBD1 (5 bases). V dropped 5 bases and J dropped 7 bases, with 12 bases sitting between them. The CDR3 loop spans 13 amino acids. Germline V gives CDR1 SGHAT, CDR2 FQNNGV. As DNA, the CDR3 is TGTGCCAGCAGCCCCAGGGCTAGGAATGAGCAGTTCTTC. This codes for CASSPRARNEQFF. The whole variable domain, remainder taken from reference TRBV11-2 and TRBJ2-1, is EAGVAQSPRYKIIEKRQSVAFWCNPISGHATLYWYQQILGQGPKLLIQFQNNGVVDDSQLPKDRFSAERLKGVDSTLKIQPAKLEDSAVYLCASSPRARNEQFFGPGTRLTVL.

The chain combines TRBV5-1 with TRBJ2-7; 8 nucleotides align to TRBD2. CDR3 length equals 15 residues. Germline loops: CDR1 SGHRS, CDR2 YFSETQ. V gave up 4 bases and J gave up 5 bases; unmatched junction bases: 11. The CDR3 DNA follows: TGCGCCAGCAGCCCGAGCGGGAGTCTCTTCCACGAGCAGTACTTC. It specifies CASSPSGSLFHEQYF.

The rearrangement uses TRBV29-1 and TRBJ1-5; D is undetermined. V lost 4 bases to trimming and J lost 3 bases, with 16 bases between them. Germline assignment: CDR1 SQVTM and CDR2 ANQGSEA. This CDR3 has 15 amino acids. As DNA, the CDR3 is TGCAGCGTTGTAATTTCCGGGATTACCAATCAGCCCCAGCATTTT. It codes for CSVVISGITNQPQHF.

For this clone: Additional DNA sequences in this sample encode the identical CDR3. The CDR3 DNA is TGTGCCAGCAGCTTAGGACTTTTCACAGATACGCAGTATTTT. Amino acids: CASSLGLFTDTQYF. The V and J genes are TRBV7-2 and TRBJ2-3; D not certain. Germline values: CDR1 SGHTA, CDR2 FQGNSA. The V end lost 1 base, the J end lost 2 bases, and 7 bases lay between the germline ends. There are 14 residues in the CDR3.

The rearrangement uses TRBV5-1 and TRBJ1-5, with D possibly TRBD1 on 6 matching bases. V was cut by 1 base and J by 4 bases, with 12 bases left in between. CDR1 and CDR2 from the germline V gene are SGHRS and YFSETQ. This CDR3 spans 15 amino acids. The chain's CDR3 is CASSLRGAGNQPQHF. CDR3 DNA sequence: TGCGCCAGCAGCTTGCGGGGGGCTGGTAATCAGCCCCAGCATTTT.

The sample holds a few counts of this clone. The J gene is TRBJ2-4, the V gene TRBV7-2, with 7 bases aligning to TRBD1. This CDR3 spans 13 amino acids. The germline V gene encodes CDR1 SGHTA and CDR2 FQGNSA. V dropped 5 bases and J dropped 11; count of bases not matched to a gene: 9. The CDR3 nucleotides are TGTGCCAGCAGCCAAGACAGGGTGGGGGTTCAGTACTTC. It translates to CASSQDRVGVQYF.

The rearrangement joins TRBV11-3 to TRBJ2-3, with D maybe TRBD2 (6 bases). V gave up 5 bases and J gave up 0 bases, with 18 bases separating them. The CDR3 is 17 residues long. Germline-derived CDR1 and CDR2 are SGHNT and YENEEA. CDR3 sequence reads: CASSRPSSGSSTDTQYF. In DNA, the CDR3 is TGTGCCAGCAGCCGCCCGTCAAGCGGGTCTAGCACAGATACGCAGTATTTT.

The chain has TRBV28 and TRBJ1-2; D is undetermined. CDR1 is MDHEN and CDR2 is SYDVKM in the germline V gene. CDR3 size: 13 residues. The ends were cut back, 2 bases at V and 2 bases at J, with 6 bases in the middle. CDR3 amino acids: CASSLMENYGYTF. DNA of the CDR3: TGTGCCAGCAGTTTAATGGAGAACTATGGCTACACCTTC.

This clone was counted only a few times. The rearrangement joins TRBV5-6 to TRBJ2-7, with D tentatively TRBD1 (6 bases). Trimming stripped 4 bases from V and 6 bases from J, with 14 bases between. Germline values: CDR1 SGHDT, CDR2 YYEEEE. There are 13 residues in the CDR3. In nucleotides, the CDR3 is TGTGCCAGCAGCCAAGTAGGGGGTATCGAGCAGTACGTC. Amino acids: CASSQVGGIEQYV.

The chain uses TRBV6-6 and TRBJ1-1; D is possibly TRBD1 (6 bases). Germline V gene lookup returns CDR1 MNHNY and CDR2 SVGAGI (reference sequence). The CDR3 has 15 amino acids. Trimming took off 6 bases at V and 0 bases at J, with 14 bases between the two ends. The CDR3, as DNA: TGTGCCAGCAGCCACAGAGGGACACTGAACACTGAAGCTTTCTTT. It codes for CASSHRGTLNTEAFF.

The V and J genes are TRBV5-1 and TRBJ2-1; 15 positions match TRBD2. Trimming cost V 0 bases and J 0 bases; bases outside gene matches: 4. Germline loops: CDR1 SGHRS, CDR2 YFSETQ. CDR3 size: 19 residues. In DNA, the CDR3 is TGCGCCAGCAGCTTGGGGGGGACTAGCGGGAGGCCCTCCTACAATGAGCAGTTCTTC. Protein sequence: CASSLGGTSGRPSYNEQFF. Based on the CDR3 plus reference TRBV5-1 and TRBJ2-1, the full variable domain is KAGVTQTPRYLIKTRGQQVTLSCSPISGHRSVSWYQQTPGQGLQFLFEYFSETQRNKGNFPGRFSGRQFSNSRSEMNVSTLELGDSALYLCASSLGGTSGRPSYNEQFFGPGTRLTVL.

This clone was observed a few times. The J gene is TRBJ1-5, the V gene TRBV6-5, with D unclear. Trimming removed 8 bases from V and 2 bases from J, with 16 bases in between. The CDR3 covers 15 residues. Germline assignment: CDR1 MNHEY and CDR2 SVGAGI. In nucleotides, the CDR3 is TGTGCCAGCGCTTCCTGGGCAGGTCGCAATCAGCCCCAGCATTTT. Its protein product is CASASWAGRNQPQHF.

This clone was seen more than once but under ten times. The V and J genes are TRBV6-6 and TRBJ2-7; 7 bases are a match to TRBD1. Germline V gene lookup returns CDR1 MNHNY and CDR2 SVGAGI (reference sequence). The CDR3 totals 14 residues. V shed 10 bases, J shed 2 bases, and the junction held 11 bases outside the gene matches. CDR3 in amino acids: CATSWTGPAYEQYF. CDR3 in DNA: TGTGCCACCTCCTGGACAGGTCCAGCCTACGAGCAGTACTTC.